This T cell receptor beta chain was retrieved from a study of blood T cell repertoires in COVID-19. Study processing details: Amplification from reference gene primers served as the basis for estimated nucleated cell counts. Measured with immunoSEQ multiplex PCR; TCRdb has only the in-frame clones, and not every one. Clonal size and the V and J genes are those of that table, whereas D and trimming came from the DNA. The table has 280,000 or so clones, 85% seen once. Germline-derived CDR1 and CDR2 are LNHNV and YYDKDF (reference sequence). The CDR3 runs to 15 residues. Unmatched junction bases numbered 8, after V lost 3 bases and J lost 7 bases.

The sequence was collected from a human donor in a cohort sampled during active COVID-19. The source material was peripheral blood. This chain links TRBV15 with TRBJ2-2; 7 bases line up with TRBD1. This chain's CDR3 is CATSSAGTENGELFF. Here the CDR3 DNA reads TGTGCCACCAGCAGTGCCGGGACAGAAAACGGGGAGCTGTTTTTT.